These T cell receptor beta chains were read from a single sample in a study of T cells in Graves' hyperthyroidism and ophthalmopathy. TCRdb redid the calling of the multiplex PCR reads with MiXCR, one entry per CDR3 protein. Of nearly 600,000 distinct CDR3 sequences in the sample, approximately 15% were seen once. Sequenced input: blood. Source of these receptors: a young woman with Graves' ophthalmopathy. The CDR3 runs from the conserved cysteine through the conserved F or W. Each record gives: clone size, D gene, J gene, V gene, CDR3 DNA, CDR3 protein. A D gene is named only where the DNA matches it firmly. Expanded clones are given a class, and other clones once, few, many or no size at all.

abundance: NA
d_gene: TRBD2
j_gene: TRBJ2-3
v_gene: TRBV4-3
CDR3nt: TGCGCCAGCAGCCAAGAACCGGGGGGGCTTTGGGATACGCAGTATTTT
CDR3aa: CASSQEPGGLWDTQYF

abundance: few
d_gene: NA
j_gene: TRBJ2-3
v_gene: TRBV5-4
CDR3nt: TGTGCCTCCCTAGTCAAGGGGCTATACACAGATACGCAGTATTTT
CDR3aa: CASLVKGLYTDTQYF

abundance: many
d_gene: NA
j_gene: TRBJ1-2
v_gene: TRBV12-3/TRBV12-4
CDR3nt: TGTGCCAGCAGTCACAGGGAGATGGAAGATGGCTACACCTTC
CDR3aa: CASSHREMEDGYTF

abundance: NA
d_gene: TRBD2
j_gene: TRBJ2-7
v_gene: TRBV20-1
CDR3nt: TGCAGTGCTCCGGGACTAGCGGGAGGGGGGCCCTACGAGCAGTACTTC
CDR3aa: CSAPGLAGGGPYEQYF

abundance: many
d_gene: NA
j_gene: TRBJ2-7
v_gene: TRBV28
CDR3nt: TGTGCCAGCAGTCTGACCGAGCAGTACTTC
CDR3aa: CASSLTEQYF

abundance: NA
d_gene: NA
j_gene: TRBJ2-3
v_gene: TRBV7-9
CDR3nt: TGTGCCAGCAATAGTCATCGGGAGCGGGCAGATACGCAGTATTTT
CDR3aa: CASNSHRERADTQYF

abundance: NA
d_gene: TRBD1
j_gene: TRBJ1-5
v_gene: TRBV18
CDR3nt: TGTGCCAGCTCACAGGCGGGACAGGTAGGAGGGGAGCCCCAGCATTTT
CDR3aa: CASSQAGQVGGEPQHF

abundance: many
d_gene: TRBD1
j_gene: TRBJ1-5
v_gene: TRBV15
CDR3nt: TGTGCCACCAGCTGGGACAGGGATCAGCCCCAGCATTTT
CDR3aa: CATSWDRDQPQHF

abundance: many
d_gene: TRBD2
j_gene: TRBJ2-5
v_gene: TRBV28
CDR3nt: TGTGCCACGTCCAGGGGGGGACTAGCGGGAAACCAAGAGACCCAGTACTTC
CDR3aa: CATSRGGLAGNQETQYF

abundance: many
d_gene: NA
j_gene: TRBJ2-7
v_gene: TRBV19
CDR3nt: TGTGCCAGTAGTACGACCTCGACACTCACGAGGCAGTACTTC
CDR3aa: CASSTTSTLTRQYF

abundance: NA
d_gene: TRBD2
j_gene: TRBJ2-4
v_gene: TRBV20-1
CDR3nt: TGCAGTGCTAGAGGGGCAGCGGGAGTTCCGGAAAACATTCAGTACTTC
CDR3aa: CSARGAAGVPENIQYF

abundance: many
d_gene: NA
j_gene: TRBJ1-5
v_gene: TRBV6-4
CDR3nt: TGTGCCAGCAGTGACTATTTGGGAAAGCCCCAGCATTTT
CDR3aa: CASSDYLGKPQHF

abundance: few
d_gene: NA
j_gene: TRBJ2-1
v_gene: TRBV7-9
CDR3nt: TGTGCCAGCAGCTTATTCTTGTTGGAGTCCAGCTCCTACAATGAGCAGTTCTTC
CDR3aa: CASSLFLLESSSYNEQFF

abundance: many
d_gene: NA
j_gene: TRBJ1-2
v_gene: TRBV7-9
CDR3nt: TGTGCCAGCAGCTTTACGCTGGACTATGGCTACACCTTC
CDR3aa: CASSFTLDYGYTF

abundance: NA
d_gene: TRBD1
j_gene: TRBJ1-5
v_gene: TRBV24-1
CDR3nt: TGTGCCACCAGTGAACTGCAGGGGGGCAATCAGCCCCAGCATTTT
CDR3aa: CATSELQGGNQPQHF

abundance: NA
d_gene: NA
j_gene: TRBJ2-4
v_gene: TRBV5-1
CDR3nt: TGCGCCAGCAGTTCATGGGTAGCCAAAAACATTCAGTACTTC
CDR3aa: CASSSWVAKNIQYF

abundance: NA
d_gene: TRBD1
j_gene: TRBJ2-6
v_gene: TRBV7-9
CDR3nt: TGTGCCAGCAGCCCCTCGGCCAGGGGGGGGGCCAACGTCCTGACTTTC
CDR3aa: CASSPSARGGANVLTF